The clone carrying this T cell receptor (beta chain) was recorded once. The junction and the germline gene differ at one end; a read error may be behind it. This entry belongs to a study of Tregs in tolerant kidney transplant recipients. Germline V lookup: CDR1 SGHRS, CDR2 YFSETQ. The CDR3 sequence is 18 residues long. The table came from immunoSEQ multiplex PCR; TCRdb's copy has only in-frame clones and leaves some out. Of 85,000 to 100,000 clones listed, approximately 93% are singletons. Unstimulated Tregs (CD4+CD25+CD127-) and CD4+CD25- non-Tregs were sorted from PBMCs. This clonotype was obtained from a human donor who received a combined kidney and bone marrow transplant. Sequencing used CD4+ T cells from blood, obtained before the transplant. The chain combines TRBV5-1 with TRBJ1-1, with D hard to call. This chain's CDR3 is CAGSLEYRFSGQETEAFF. The DNA of the CDR3 is TGCGCCGGCAGCTTGGAATATCGGTTTAGCGGCCAGGAGACTGAAGCTTTCTTT.